This T cell receptor (beta chain) emerged from a study of T cell repertoires in cytomegalovirus infection. TCRdb ran MiXCR on the reads and lists one entry per CDR3 protein. The sample has about 300,000 distinct CDR3 sequences; 9.6% are singletons. In this sample, this clonotype turned up many times. This clonotype was sampled from a human donor in good health (CMV status not recorded). Some clones in this sample may be carry-over from other donors' samples. Sequencing was done on a sample of PBMCs.

The CDR3 loop reads CASSSRQGIEGYTF. CDR3 coding DNA: TGTGCCAGCAGTTCCCGACAGGGGATTGAGGGCTACACCTTC. J is TRBJ1-2 and V is TRBV2; 8 positions agree with TRBD1. The V gene end was trimmed by 5 bases and the J gene end by 8 bases; junction bases not matched to a gene: 10. The CDR3 consists of 14 residues. Germline V gene sequence: CDR1 SNHLY, CDR2 FYNNEI.